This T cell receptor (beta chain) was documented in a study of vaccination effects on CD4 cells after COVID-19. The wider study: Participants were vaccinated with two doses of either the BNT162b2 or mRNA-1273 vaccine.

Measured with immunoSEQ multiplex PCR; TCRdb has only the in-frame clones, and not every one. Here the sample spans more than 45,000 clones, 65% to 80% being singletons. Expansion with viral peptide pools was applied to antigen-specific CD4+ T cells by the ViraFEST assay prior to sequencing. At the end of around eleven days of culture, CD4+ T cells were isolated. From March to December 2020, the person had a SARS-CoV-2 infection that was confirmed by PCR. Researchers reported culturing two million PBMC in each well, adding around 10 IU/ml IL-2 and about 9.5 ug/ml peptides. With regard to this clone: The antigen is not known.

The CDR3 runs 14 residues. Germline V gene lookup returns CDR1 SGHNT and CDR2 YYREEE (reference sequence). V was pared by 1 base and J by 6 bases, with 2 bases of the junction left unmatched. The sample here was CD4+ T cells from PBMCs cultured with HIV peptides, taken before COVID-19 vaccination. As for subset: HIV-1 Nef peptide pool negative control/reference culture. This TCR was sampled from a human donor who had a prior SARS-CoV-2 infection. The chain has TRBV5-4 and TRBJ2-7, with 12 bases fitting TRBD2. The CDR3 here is CASSLLAGGIEQYF. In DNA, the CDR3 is TGTGCCAGCAGCTTGCTAGCGGGAGGGATCGAGCAGTACTTC. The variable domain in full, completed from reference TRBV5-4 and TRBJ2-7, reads ETGVTQSPTHLIKTRGQQVTLRCSSQSGHNTVSWYQQALGQGPQFIFQYYREEENGRGNFPPRFSGLQFPNYSSELNVNALELDDSALYLCASSLLAGGIEQYFGPGTRLTVT.